The clone carrying this T cell receptor beta chain showed up just a few times. The antigen remains undetermined. PCR amplification relied on 60 Vbeta primers (plus 13 Jbeta primers). Profiled with immunoSEQ multiplex PCR; TCRdb holds only in-frame clones, not every one. The sample holds 150,000 to 200,000 clones, approximately 73% seen once. The data were obtained in a study of cytomegalovirus exposure and HLA in healthy donors. Findings and caveats of the study: In a later analysis, parvovirus B19, influenza, CMV and Epstein-Barr virus appeared linked to several top co-occurrence clusters.

This CDR3 is built from 13 residues. Trimming cost V 8 bases and J 4 bases, with 15 bases left between them. Germline CDR1 reads LNHNV; CDR2 reads YYDKDF (reference sequence). This receptor was obtained from a man between 50 and 59 years old in good health and CMV-seronegative. J is TRBJ2-7 and V is TRBV15; D is perhaps TRBD2 (7 bases). Sequencing was done on a sample of PBMCs. DNA for the CDR3: TGTGCCACCGGGGGGGGCGCACGGTACGAGCAGTACTTC. Translated, it gives CATGGGARYEQYF.